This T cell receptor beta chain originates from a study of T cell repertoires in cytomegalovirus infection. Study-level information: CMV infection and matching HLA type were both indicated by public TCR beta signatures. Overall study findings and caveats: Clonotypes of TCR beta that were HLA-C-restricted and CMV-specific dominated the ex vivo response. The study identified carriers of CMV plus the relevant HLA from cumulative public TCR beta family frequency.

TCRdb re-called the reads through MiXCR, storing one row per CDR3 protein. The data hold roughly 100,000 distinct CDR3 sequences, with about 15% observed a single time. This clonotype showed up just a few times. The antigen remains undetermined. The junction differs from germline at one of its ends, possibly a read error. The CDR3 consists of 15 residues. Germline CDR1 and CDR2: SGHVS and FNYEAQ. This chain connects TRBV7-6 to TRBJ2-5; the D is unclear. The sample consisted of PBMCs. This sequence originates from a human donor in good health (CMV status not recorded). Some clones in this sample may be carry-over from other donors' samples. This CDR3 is CASSLTWLEQETQYF. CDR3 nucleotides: TGTGCTAGCAGCTTGACATGGCTCGAACAAGAGACCCAGTACTTC.